This TCR beta chain was recorded in a study of metastatic and nonmetastatic thyroid tumors. Patients underwent thyroid surgery, and none had received any treatment before it. The authors' processing: Researchers built a distant-metastasis classifier for papillary thyroid cancer that drew on CDR3 differences across clinicopathological groups. Using MiXCR, TCRdb re-called clones from the PCR reads. TCRdb, rather than the study authors, made the V and J calls. The sample lists under 20,000 clones, about 35% seen once, with 11% in the top ten. Only a few counts were recorded for this clone. Trimming took off 6 bases at V and 10 bases at J, with 22 bases between the two ends. Germline CDR1 LNHDA, CDR2 SQIVND (reference sequence). The CDR3 is made up of 14 amino acids.

The chain combines TRBV19 with TRBJ2-7; a weak D match, TRBD2 (6 bases). The TCR was taken from a male donor with papillary thyroid cancer or a benign thyroid nodule (not recorded which). Some clones in this sample may be carry-over from other donors' samples. Sequencing was performed on tumor tissue. The CDR3 here is CASSYEGGHYDQYF. The CDR3 region has the DNA TGTGCCAGTAGCTACGAGGGAGGCCACTATGATCAGTACTTC.